This T cell receptor beta chain stems from a study of vaccination effects on CD4 cells after COVID-19 (dated by TCRdb to between 2020 and 2023). General notes on the study: To identify antigen-specific CD4+ T cell clonotypes by their expansion, the ViraFEST assay first stimulated PBMC with viral peptide pools and then applied TCR sequencing. Each participant got two doses of an mRNA SARS-CoV-2 vaccine, either BNT162b2 or mRNA-1273. Pre-vaccine samples from two convalescent patients were drawn 16 days and one week before the first dose, 142 and 148 days after COVID-19 diagnosis. Each well held some 1.9 million PBMC cultured in IMDM containing approximately 5% human AB serum, around 9.3 IU/ml IL-2 and gentamicin, along with about 9.5 ug/ml peptides. The study compared SARS-CoV-2 spike-specific CD4+ TCR repertoires before and after mRNA vaccination in COVID-19 convalescent patients and infection-naive vaccine recipients. The full study included 9 to 10 COVID-19 convalescent patients and several SARS-CoV-2-naive healthy vaccine recipients. In the study, cultures from other donors were sequenced using the Oncomine TCR Beta short-read assay on an Illumina iSeq 100.

Remarks on this clone: What this receptor recognizes is not known. Per-nucleotide qualities are absent, and no much larger clonotype sits a single base away.

From the germline V gene, CDR1 is SGDLS and CDR2 is YYNGEE. V and J lose 0 bases and 10 bases, and a span of 17 bases separates them. The CDR3 runs 15 amino acids, cysteine and phenylalanine included. Only the CDR3 part of the read is kept: 45 bases, read in frame from the first base. After approximately eleven days of culture, CD4+ T cells were isolated with the EasySep CD4+ T cell isolation kit. PCR-confirmed SARS-CoV-2 infection had occurred in convalescent patients between March and December 2020, before the Alpha, Beta and Delta variants emerged in the United States. On days 3 and 7, half of the culture medium was replaced with fresh IL-2-containing medium. Each peptide stimulation condition was cultured in triplicate wells unless otherwise noted. PBMC were separated from whole blood using Ficoll-Paque Plus gradient centrifugation and were then either cryopreserved at -140C or used fresh. The QIAamp micro DNA kit was used to extract genomic DNA from the cultured CD4+ T cells.

The library came from the immunoSEQ multiplex PCR assay. TCR beta CDR3 sequencing was performed on DNA from the cultured, isolated CD4+ T cells. Processing in the source paper ran as follows. Non-productive TCR sequences were removed and reads were trimmed to the CDR3 region, keeping CDR3s of at least 7 amino acids. The MANAFEST web app was used to identify antigen-specific clonotypes by comparing expansion in peptide wells with expansion in reference cultures. For clones to be considered positive, expansion at FDR<0.05 versus reference and all other wells, an odds ratio above 5, and a frequency above 0.1% in two replicate wells were required. Clonotypes significantly expanded in SARS-CoV-2 spike wells and in at least one common cold coronavirus spike condition were defined as cross-reactive. CDR3 similarity was assessed by Levenshtein distance with the stringdist R package, and unrooted trees were built with ape in R 3.6.1. TCRdb holds this immuneACCESS table with in-frame rearrangements only. Some clones are missing; in checked studies, unresolved V genes explain under half, and the rest has no known cause. From that table come the V and J calls and clone size; the DNA was used to work out D and trimming. The sample table shows 50,000 to 75,000 clones, and just over 70% are seen once. The top ten constitute around a quarter of the sample.

Study-wide findings and limitations: Both infection-induced and vaccine-induced clones contracted markedly at late post-vaccination timepoints, which is consistent with waning T cell responses. The study was limited by a small number of convalescent patients, and early post-infection timepoints were lacking. For convalescent patients, new clones induced by the vaccine made up most of the post-vaccine spike-reactive repertoire, and these new clones were largely distinct from the clones induced by infection.

In this chain, TRBV9 is recombined with TRBJ2-1; a tentative D call is TRBD2 (6 bases match). The TCR sequence derives from a human donor who had a prior SARS-CoV-2 infection. Here the sequenced sample was CD4+ T cells from PBMCs cultured without peptide, taken before COVID-19 vaccination. Read as DNA, the sequence is TGTGCCAGCAGCGTAGGGATTGAGGAGGGACGGGAGCAGTTCTTC. Translated, it reads CASSVGIEEGREQFF.